Below, one T cell receptor (beta chain) is given with its context. Its target is unknown. The sample belongs to a study of blood T cells in healthy people across ages. Study-level points and caveats: Expanded clonotype shifts may have been confounded, as the donors had an unknown CMV status.

Primed by a sample-barcoded 5' primer and a J-beta primer mix, a second PCR proceeded for about 7 to 12 cycles. TCRdb used MiXCR to reprocess the 5' RACE reads, holding one entry per CDR3 protein. The profile shows 1.5 million to 2 million distinct CDR3 sequences, roughly 30% of them singletons. The germline V gene encodes CDR1 MNHEY and CDR2 SVGEGT. V was cut by 5 bases and J by 6 bases, with 8 bases left in between. This CDR3 region has 12 residues. V and J are TRBV6-2 or TRBV6-3 and TRBJ2-1; no firm D call. The receptor comes from a woman aged 25 to 39 in good health. The sequenced sample was blood. CDR3 amino acids: CASSRSTNEQFF. The CDR3 nucleotides read TGTGCCAGCAGTCGGAGTACCAATGAGCAGTTCTTC.